The rows below give T cell receptor beta chains drawn from one sample of a study of T cells in Graves' hyperthyroidism and ophthalmopathy. TCRdb redid the calling of the multiplex PCR reads with MiXCR, one entry per CDR3 protein. The sample carries approximately 610,000 distinct CDR3 sequences, under 15% recorded once. Sample: blood. These receptors were obtained from a woman aged 40 to 55 with Graves' ophthalmopathy. CDR3s include the opening cysteine and the closing phenylalanine or tryptophan. D genes are given only for firm matches. Clone size is shown for a subset of rows, as once, few, many or a class of expanded clone.

V gene: TRBV29-1; J gene: TRBJ2-7; clone size: many; D gene: TRBD2; CDR3 protein: CSVELASGYEQYF; CDR3 DNA: TGCAGCGTTGAATTGGCTAGCGGATACGAGCAGTACTTC
V gene: TRBV27; J gene: TRBJ2-2; clone size: .; D gene: TRBD2; CDR3 protein: CASSPIGVAGVTGELFF; CDR3 DNA: TGTGCCAGCAGTCCCATCGGGGTAGCGGGAGTCACCGGGGAGCTGTTTTTT
V gene: TRBV20-1; J gene: TRBJ2-7; clone size: many; D gene: TRBD2; CDR3 protein: CSASIRLAGRYEQYF; CDR3 DNA: TGCAGTGCTAGCATAAGGCTAGCGGGAAGGTACGAGCAGTACTTC
V gene: TRBV27; J gene: TRBJ2-5; clone size: many; D gene: .; CDR3 protein: CASSFQAGETQYF; CDR3 DNA: TGTGCCAGCAGTTTCCAGGCTGGGGAGACCCAGTACTTC
V gene: TRBV28; J gene: TRBJ1-2; clone size: many; D gene: .; CDR3 protein: CASSSLGGALYNYGYTF; CDR3 DNA: TGTGCCAGCAGTTCTTTGGGCGGAGCCTTATATAACTATGGCTACACCTTC
V gene: TRBV12-3/TRBV12-4; J gene: TRBJ2-1; clone size: many; D gene: TRBD2; CDR3 protein: CASSLGLAGEQFF; CDR3 DNA: TGTGCCAGCAGCCTCGGACTAGCGGGGGAGCAGTTCTTC
V gene: TRBV6-2/TRBV6-3; J gene: TRBJ1-5; clone size: .; D gene: .; CDR3 protein: CASSYEGVVNQPQHF; CDR3 DNA: TGTGCCAGCAGTTACGAGGGGGTTGTCAATCAGCCCCAGCATTTT
V gene: TRBV6-1; J gene: TRBJ1-1; clone size: .; D gene: .; CDR3 protein: CASSQGADEAFF; CDR3 DNA: TGTGCCAGCTCACAAGGGGCAGATGAAGCTTTCTTT
V gene: TRBV2; J gene: TRBJ2-2; clone size: many; D gene: .; CDR3 protein: CASSRSQGRTGELFF; CDR3 DNA: TGTGCCAGCAGTAGGAGCCAGGGGAGGACCGGGGAGCTGTTTTTT
V gene: TRBV5-1; J gene: TRBJ2-3; clone size: few; D gene: .; CDR3 protein: CASSLPSPDTQYF; CDR3 DNA: TGCGCCAGCAGCCTCCCAAGCCCGGATACGCAGTATTTT
V gene: TRBV11-2; J gene: TRBJ2-2; clone size: .; D gene: .; CDR3 protein: CASSWPLGRAGELFF; CDR3 DNA: TGTGCCAGCAGCTGGCCCCTAGGGCGGGCCGGGGAGCTGTTTTTT
V gene: TRBV6-2/TRBV6-3; J gene: TRBJ2-7; clone size: many; D gene: TRBD1; CDR3 protein: CASGPGQWYEQYF; CDR3 DNA: TGTGCCAGCGGCCCGGGACAGTGGTACGAGCAGTACTTC
V gene: TRBV7-8; J gene: TRBJ1-1; clone size: many; D gene: TRBD1; CDR3 protein: CASSLRDRVNTEAFF; CDR3 DNA: TGTGCCAGCAGCTTGCGGGACAGGGTGAACACTGAAGCTTTCTTT
V gene: TRBV11-2; J gene: TRBJ1-3; clone size: many; D gene: TRBD1; CDR3 protein: CASSTVTGPASGNTIYF; CDR3 DNA: TGTGCCAGCAGCACCGTGACAGGGCCTGCCTCTGGAAACACCATATATTTT
V gene: TRBV12-3/TRBV12-4; J gene: TRBJ1-2; clone size: few; D gene: TRBD1; CDR3 protein: CASSSNRGNYGYTF; CDR3 DNA: TGTGCCAGCAGCTCAAACAGGGGTAACTATGGCTACACCTTC